The clone carrying this T cell receptor beta chain was picked up a small number of times. The antigen is unknown. This sample is drawn from a study of cytomegalovirus exposure and HLA in healthy donors. General study results and limits: The study flagged about 150 TCR beta chains as cytomegalovirus-associated. Sequences of the TCR beta chain were said to predict the HLA-A and HLA-B alleles of most subjects accurately. In a later analysis, HLA-associated TCR beta chains were more clonally expanded than equally common others. Highly shared sequence variants in one cluster were likely a sequencing artifact.

The length of the CDR3 is 15 residues. In germline, CDR1 is SGDLS, CDR2 YYNGEE. With V trimmed by 3 bases and J by 2 bases, 4 bases remained unmatched. In the PCR, 60 Vbeta and 13 Jbeta primers were used. Produced via immunoSEQ multiplex PCR; TCRdb's table is partial and in-frame only. The profile shows about 150,000 clones, approximately 80% of them singletons. The TCR sequence derives from a woman between 40 and 50 years old in good health and CMV-seronegative. The specimen was PBMCs. The chain has TRBV9 and TRBJ2-7, with 11 positions matching TRBD2. The CDR3 spells CASSAGLAATYEQYF. In DNA form, the CDR3 reads TGTGCCAGCAGCGCGGGACTAGCGGCAACCTACGAGCAGTACTTC.